This TCR beta chain comes out of a study of blood T cell repertoires in COVID-19. Looking at the study overall: Spain, Italy and the United States supplied samples that represented acute and convalescent COVID-19.

The CDR3 consists of 17 residues. Unmatched junction bases numbered 5, after V lost 2 bases and J lost 1 base. Germline CDR1 reads ENHRY; CDR2 reads SYGVKD. Per the original methods: Quantification of nucleated cells was approximated via reference gene primer amplification. Here immunoSEQ multiplex PCR was the method, and the copy in TCRdb shows in-frame clones only, minus some. That table supplies the V and J calls and clone size; D and trimming were determined from the DNA. The top ten clones hold 2% to 2.5% of a sample with about 140,000 clones, around 86% of them seen once. The rearrangement uses TRBV10-3 and TRBJ2-7; the match to TRBD2 covers 13 bases. The source is a man in his fifties or sixties with active COVID-19. Sequences were obtained from peripheral blood. CDR3 coding DNA: TGTGCCATCAGTGAGGGACTAGCGGGGGCTCAATCCTACGAGCAGTACTTC. This gives the protein CAISEGLAGAQSYEQYF.